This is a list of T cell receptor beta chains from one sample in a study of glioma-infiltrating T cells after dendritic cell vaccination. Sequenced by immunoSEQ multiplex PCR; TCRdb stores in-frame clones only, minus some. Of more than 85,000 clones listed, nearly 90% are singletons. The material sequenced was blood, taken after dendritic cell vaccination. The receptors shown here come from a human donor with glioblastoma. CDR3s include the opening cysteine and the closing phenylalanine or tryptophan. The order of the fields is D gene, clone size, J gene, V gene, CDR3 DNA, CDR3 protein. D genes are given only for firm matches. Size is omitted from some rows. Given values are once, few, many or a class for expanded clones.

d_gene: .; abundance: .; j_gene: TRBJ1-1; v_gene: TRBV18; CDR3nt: TGTGCCAGCTCACCAACGCCGGGACTGAGGAACACTGAAGCTTTCTTT; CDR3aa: CASSPTPGLRNTEAFF
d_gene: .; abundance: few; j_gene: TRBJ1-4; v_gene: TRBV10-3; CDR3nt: TGTGCCATCAGTGAGTCGAAACGGGTGGGGAGTGAAAAACTGTTTTTT; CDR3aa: CAISESKRVGSEKLFF
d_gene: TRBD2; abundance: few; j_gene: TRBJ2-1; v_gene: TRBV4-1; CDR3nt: TGCGCCAGCAGCCAAGTACGGACTAGCTCATACAATGAGCAGTTCTTC; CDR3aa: CASSQVRTSSYNEQFF
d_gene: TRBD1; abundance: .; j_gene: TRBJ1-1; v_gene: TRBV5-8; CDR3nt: TGTGCCAGCGAACGGACAGGGGCCACTCTTCGTGCTTTCTTT; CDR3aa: CASERTGATLRAFF
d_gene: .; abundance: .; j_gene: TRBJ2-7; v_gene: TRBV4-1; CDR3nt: TGCGCCAGCAGCCAAGATCGGGATACCTACGAGCAGTACTTC; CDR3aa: CASSQDRDTYEQYF
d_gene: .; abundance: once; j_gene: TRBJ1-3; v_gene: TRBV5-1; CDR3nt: TGCGCCAGCATCCTCAGACTGATCTCTGGAAACACCATATATTTT; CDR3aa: CASILRLISGNTIYF
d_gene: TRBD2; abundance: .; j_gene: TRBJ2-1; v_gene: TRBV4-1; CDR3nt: TGCGCCAGCAGCCAAGCCCAGGGGCTAGCGGGAGAAAATGAGCAGTTCTTC; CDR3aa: CASSQAQGLAGENEQFF
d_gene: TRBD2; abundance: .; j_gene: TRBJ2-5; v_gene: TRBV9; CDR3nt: TGTGCCAGCAGTCCCGGACTAGCGGGGGGCATACAAGAGACCCAGTACTTC; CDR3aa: CASSPGLAGGIQETQYF
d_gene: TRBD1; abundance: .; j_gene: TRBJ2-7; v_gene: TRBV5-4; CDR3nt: TGTGCCAGCAGCTCCGGGACAGGGGAATGGTACGAGCAGTACTTC; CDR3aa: CASSSGTGEWYEQYF
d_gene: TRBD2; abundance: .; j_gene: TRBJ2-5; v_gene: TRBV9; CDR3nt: TGTGCCAGCAGCGTAAGTGGGACTAGCGTTGAGACCCAGTACTTC; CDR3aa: CASSVSGTSVETQYF
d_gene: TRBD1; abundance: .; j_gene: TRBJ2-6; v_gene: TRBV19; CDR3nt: TGTGCCAGTAGCTCCGGGACAGGGGGCTCTGGGGCCAACGTCCTGACTTTC; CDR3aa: CASSSGTGGSGANVLTF
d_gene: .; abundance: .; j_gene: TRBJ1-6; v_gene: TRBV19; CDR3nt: TGTGCCAGTAGTATCCAGGGGAAGAATTCACCCCTCCACTTT; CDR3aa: CASSIQGKNSPLHF
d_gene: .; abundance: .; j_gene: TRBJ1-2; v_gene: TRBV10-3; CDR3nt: TGTGCCATCAGTGGAGCAGGGTTCGGTGGCTACACCTTC; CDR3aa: CAISGAGFGGYTF
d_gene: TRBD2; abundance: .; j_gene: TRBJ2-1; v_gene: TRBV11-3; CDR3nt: TGTGCCAGCAGCGGGGGACTAGGTAATGAGCAGTTCTTC; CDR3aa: CASSGGLGNEQFF
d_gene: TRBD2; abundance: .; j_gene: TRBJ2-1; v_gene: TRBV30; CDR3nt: TGTGCCTGCCTACTAGCGGGCAATGAGCAGTTCTTC; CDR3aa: CACLLAGNEQFF
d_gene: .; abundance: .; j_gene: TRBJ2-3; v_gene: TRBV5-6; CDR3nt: TGTGCCAGCAGCTTTTCGGAGGATACGCAGTATTTT; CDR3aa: CASSFSEDTQYF
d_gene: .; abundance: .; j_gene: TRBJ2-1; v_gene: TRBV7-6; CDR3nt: TGTGCCAGCAGCCCTCAGTGGGCAAACAATGAGCAGTTCTTC; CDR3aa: CASSPQWANNEQFF
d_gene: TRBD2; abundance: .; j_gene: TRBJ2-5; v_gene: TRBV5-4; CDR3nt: TGTGCCAGCAGCCGACTAGCGGGAGGGTCCCAAGAGACCCAGTACTTC; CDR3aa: CASSRLAGGSQETQYF
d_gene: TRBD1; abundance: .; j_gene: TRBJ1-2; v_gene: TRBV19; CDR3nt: TGTGCCAGTAGTTTACCCGGGACAGGGACTAACTATGGCTACACCTTC; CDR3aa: CASSLPGTGTNYGYTF
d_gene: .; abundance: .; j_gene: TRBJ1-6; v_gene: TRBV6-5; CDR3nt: TGTGCCAGCAGTTACGTCAACAGGGTTTCACCCCTCCACTTT; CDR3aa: CASSYVNRVSPLHF
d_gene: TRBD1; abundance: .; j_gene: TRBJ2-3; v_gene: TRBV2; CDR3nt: TGTGCCAGCAGTGAGGACAGGTCTACAGCCAATACGCAGTATTTT; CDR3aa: CASSEDRSTANTQYF
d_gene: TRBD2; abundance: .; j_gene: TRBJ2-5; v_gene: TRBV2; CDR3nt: TGTGCCAGCAGTGAAAGGACTAGCGGGGGGACCCAGTACTTC; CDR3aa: CASSERTSGGTQYF
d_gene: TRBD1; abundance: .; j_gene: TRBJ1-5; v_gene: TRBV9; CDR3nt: TGTGCCAGCAGCGCCCACAGGGGACTTAATCAGCCCCAGCATTTT; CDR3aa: CASSAHRGLNQPQHF
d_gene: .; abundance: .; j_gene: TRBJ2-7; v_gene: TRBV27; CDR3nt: TGTGCCAGCAGTGCCTCAGACGAGCAGTACTTC; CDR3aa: CASSASDEQYF
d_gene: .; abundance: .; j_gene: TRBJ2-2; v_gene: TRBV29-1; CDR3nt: TGCAGCGTTGTGGACAGCCGGAACACCGGGGAGCTGTTTTTT; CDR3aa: CSVVDSRNTGELFF
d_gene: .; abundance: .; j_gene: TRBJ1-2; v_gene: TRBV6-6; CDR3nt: TGTGCCAGCAGTTACTCACGACAGCAATCTTATGGCTACACCTTC; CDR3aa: CASSYSRQQSYGYTF
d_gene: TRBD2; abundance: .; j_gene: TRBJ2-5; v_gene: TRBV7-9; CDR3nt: TGTGCCAGCAGCACGACCGGGACTAGCGGTGTCGAGACCCAGTACTTC; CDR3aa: CASSTTGTSGVETQYF
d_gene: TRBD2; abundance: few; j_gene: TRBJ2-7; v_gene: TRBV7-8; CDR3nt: TGTGCCAGCAGCTTAGCAGCGGGGGGGCTCTACGAGCAGTACTTC; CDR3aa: CASSLAAGGLYEQYF
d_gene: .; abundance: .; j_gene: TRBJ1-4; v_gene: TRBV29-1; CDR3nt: TGCAGCGTTGCCTCAGTGGAAAGAGGAGAAAAACTGTTTTTT; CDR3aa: CSVASVERGEKLFF
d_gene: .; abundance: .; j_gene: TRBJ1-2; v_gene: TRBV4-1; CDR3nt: TGCGCCAGCAGCTCCCCTACAGGGACCTATGGCTACACCTTC; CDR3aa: CASSSPTGTYGYTF
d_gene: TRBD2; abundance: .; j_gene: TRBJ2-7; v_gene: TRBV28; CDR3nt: TGTGCCAGCAGATCTACCGGACTAGCGGGGGCCTACGAGCAGTACTTC; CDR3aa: CASRSTGLAGAYEQYF
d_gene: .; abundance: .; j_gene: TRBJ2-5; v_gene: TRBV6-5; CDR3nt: TGTGCCAGCAGTTATAACAGCAGAAAAGAGACCCAGTACTTC; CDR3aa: CASSYNSRKETQYF
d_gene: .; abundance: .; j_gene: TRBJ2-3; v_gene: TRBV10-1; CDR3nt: TGCGCCAGCAGAACTACGGAGAGCACAGATACGCAGTATTTT; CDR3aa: CASRTTESTDTQYF
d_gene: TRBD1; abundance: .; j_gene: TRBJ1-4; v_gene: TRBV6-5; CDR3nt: TGTGCCAGCAGTTCCGGGACAGATAATGAAAAACTGTTTTTT; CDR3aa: CASSSGTDNEKLFF
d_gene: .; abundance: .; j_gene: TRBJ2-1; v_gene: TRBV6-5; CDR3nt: TGTGCCAGCAGTCGGGAGGGGGCGAATGAGCAGTTCTTC; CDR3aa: CASSREGANEQFF
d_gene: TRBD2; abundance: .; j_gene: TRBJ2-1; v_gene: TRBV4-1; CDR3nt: TGCGCCAGCAGCCCCGGGACTAGCGGGACCAATTACTTCTACAATGAGCAGTTCTTC; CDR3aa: CASSPGTSGTNYFYNEQFF
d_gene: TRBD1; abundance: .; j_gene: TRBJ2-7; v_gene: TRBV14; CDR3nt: TGTGCCAGCAGCCTGGACAGGGTTCGGAGCGAGCAGTACTTC; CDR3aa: CASSLDRVRSEQYF
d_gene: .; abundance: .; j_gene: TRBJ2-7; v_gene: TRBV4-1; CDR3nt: TGCGCCAGCAGCTCCAAGCGCGGGACAGACTCCTACGAGCAGTACTTC; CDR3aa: CASSSKRGTDSYEQYF
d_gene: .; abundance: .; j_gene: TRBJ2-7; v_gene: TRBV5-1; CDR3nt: TGCGCCAGCGGCCTAGCCAGATCCTACGAGCAGTACTTC; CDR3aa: CASGLARSYEQYF
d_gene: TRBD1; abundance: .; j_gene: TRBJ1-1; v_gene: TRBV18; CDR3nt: TGTGCCAGCTCACCACCCTGGGACAGATACACTGAAGCTTTCTTT; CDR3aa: CASSPPWDRYTEAFF
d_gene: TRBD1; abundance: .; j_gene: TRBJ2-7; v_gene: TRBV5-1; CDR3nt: TGCGCCAGCAGCTCCGGGACAGACCTGACCTACGAGCAGTACTTC; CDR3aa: CASSSGTDLTYEQYF
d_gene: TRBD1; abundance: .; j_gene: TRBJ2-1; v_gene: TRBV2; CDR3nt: TGTGCCAGCAGTCCGGGACAGGCCAACAATGAGCAGTTCTTC; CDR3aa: CASSPGQANNEQFF
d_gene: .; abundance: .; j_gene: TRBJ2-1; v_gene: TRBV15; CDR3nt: TGTGCCACCAGCAGGGCCCACAATGAGCAGTTCTTC; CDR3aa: CATSRAHNEQFF
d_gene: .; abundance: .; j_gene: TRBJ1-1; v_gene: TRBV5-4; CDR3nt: TGTGCCAGCAGCCCTCTCAGTAACAGGGTGAACACTGAAGCTTTCTTT; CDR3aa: CASSPLSNRVNTEAFF